Described below is a single TCR beta chain sequence and its context. What it recognizes is unknown. Profiling relied on immunoSEQ multiplex PCR, and the TCRdb table lists in-frame clones only, not all of them. The sample shows more than 6,000 clones, roughly 50% of them seen only once. This sample is drawn from a study of T cells in localized non-small cell lung cancer. General study results and limits: Adjacent uninvolved lung tissue had the highest T cell clonality, exceeding tumor.

CDR1 and CDR2 (germline): MDHEN, SYDVKM. The CDR3 length is 17 residues. With 7 bases clipped from V and 4 bases from J, the junction kept 12 bases outside the gene matches. The chain is built from TRBV28 and TRBJ2-5; 13 bases line up with TRBD2. The starting material was lymph node tissue, obtained before any cancer treatment. This TCR derives from a female donor older than 55 with stage I lung adenocarcinoma. This CDR3 is CASIGGGLAGARETQYF. The CDR3 coding sequence is TGTGCCAGCATAGGGGGAGGACTAGCGGGAGCCCGAGAGACCCAGTACTTC.